This T cell receptor (beta chain) is from a study of T-cell reconstitution after alpha-beta-depleted transplantation in children (TCRdb year 2016). Background on the whole study: Using TCR repertoire profiling, the study quantitatively followed how T-cell immune reconstitution unfolded in children after TCRalphabeta/CD19-depleted allogeneic hematopoietic cell transplantation. Results the study describes overall, beyond this receptor: Over subsequent months, a decline in hyperexpanded clone frequencies was noted, and after one year, T-cell counts and TCRbeta diversity were mostly ascribed to newly produced T cells. In some patients, the high TCRbeta diversity seen at day 60 was put down to recipient T cells and intrathymic progenitors that had survived conditioning. Apparently early alphabetaT-cell count recovery about two months after transplant reportedly relied on only several hundred rapidly expanded clones derived from non-depleted graft cells.

The library came from PCR. The sample was run on an Illumina HiSeq 2500. TCR libraries were prepared with molecular barcoding, using unique molecular identifiers to normalize TCRbeta repertoire quantification. TCRdb trimmed public reads at Q25 via fastp, called clones via MiXCR and kept in-frame beta chains. Entries that share a CDR3 protein sequence are merged under the most common genes and DNA. This sample holds about 230,000 distinct CDR3 sequences; about a tenth were observed only once. 28% of the sample is held by the ten biggest clonotypes. At least ten counts were recorded for this clonotype. Its recognized antigen is unknown. Per-base qualities were not stored, and no clone one base away is much larger. From the cysteine through the phenylalanine, the CDR3 covers 13 amino acids. CDR3 DNA is the only sequence kept; it has 39 bases, read in frame from the first base. The germline V gene encodes CDR1 MNHNS and CDR2 SASEGT. V is clipped by 8 bases and J by 2 bases, and the sequence between their germline boundaries is 13 bases long.

This specimen's treatment or condition label, interpreted: allogeneic hematopoietic cell transplantation with graft depleted of TCRalphabeta T cells and CD19 B cells. TCRalphabeta/CD19-depleted allogeneic hematopoietic cell grafts were given to the transplant recipients, all of whom were children. The sample here was PBMCs, taken before TCRalphabeta/CD19-depleted stem cell transplant. The V gene is TRBV6-1 and the J gene is TRBJ2-7, with an unclear D gene assignment. The origin of this receptor is a child less than two years old with acute myeloid leukemia, due to receive a stem cell transplant. The bases are TGTGCCAGCCAAGGGTCGATCGCCTACGAGCAGTACTTC. Its protein product is CASQGSIAYEQYF.